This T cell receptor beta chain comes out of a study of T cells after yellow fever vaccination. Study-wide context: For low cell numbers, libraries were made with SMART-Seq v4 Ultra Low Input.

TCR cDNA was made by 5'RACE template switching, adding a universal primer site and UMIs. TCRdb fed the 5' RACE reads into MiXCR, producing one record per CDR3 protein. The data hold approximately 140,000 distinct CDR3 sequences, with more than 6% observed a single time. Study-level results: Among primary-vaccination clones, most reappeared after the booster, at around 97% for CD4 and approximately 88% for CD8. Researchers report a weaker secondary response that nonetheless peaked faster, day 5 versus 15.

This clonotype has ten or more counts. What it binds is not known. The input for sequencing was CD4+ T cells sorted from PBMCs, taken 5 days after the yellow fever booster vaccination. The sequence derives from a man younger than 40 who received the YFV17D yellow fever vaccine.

The CDR3, as DNA: TGCAGTGCTAGGCTACTGAATCAGCCCCAGCATTTT. Protein: CSARLLNQPQHF. The chain is built from TRBV20-1 and TRBJ1-5; D unresolved. Trimming took 3 bases from V and 4 from J, leaving 7 bases between them. The germline CDR1 and CDR2 sequences are DFQATT and SNEGSKA (reference sequence). The CDR3 is made up of 12 amino acids.